The sequence of this T cell receptor (beta chain) was determined in a study of T cell repertoires in cytomegalovirus infection. In the study overall: The study used recently identified HLA-C-restricted and well-studied HLA-B-restricted CMV epitopes. Study-wide points: Carriage of CMV together with the relevant HLA was identifiable through cumulative public TCR beta family frequency.

The germline V and J ends were trimmed by 1 base and 5 bases, with 19 bases remaining between them. The CDR3 consists of 17 residues. The germline V gene encodes CDR1 SGHVS and CDR2 FNYEAQ. TCRdb analysed the reads with MiXCR anew, one entry per CDR3 protein. The sample has 350,000 to 400,000 distinct CDR3 sequences, approximately 30% seen once. This clonotype was recorded at least ten times. The antigen remains undetermined. Specimen: cultured PBMCs, collected from culture after CMV antigen stimulation. The V call is TRBV7-6, the J call TRBJ2-3; D ambiguous. This receptor was taken from a human donor in good health (CMV status not recorded). Some clones in this sample may be carry-over from other donors' samples. The CDR3 sequence is CASSLGGPALAEDTQYF. In nucleotides, the CDR3 is TGTGCCAGCAGCTTAGGGGGTCCAGCCCTCGCCGAAGATACGCAGTATTTT. The full variable domain, its missing parts supplied by reference TRBV7-6 and TRBJ2-3, is GAGVSQSPRYKVTKRGQDVALRCDPISGHVSLYWYRQALGQGPEFLTYFNYEAQQDKSGLPNDRFSAERPEGSISTLTIQRTEQRDSAMYRCASSLGGPALAEDTQYFGPGTRLTVL.